Following are 17 T cell receptor beta chains from one sample sequenced in a study of CD8 T cells in Susac syndrome. When the RNA was reverse transcribed, random hexamers were used with an input of roughly 0.45 to 1 ug. Using its own MiXCR run on the immunoSEQ multiplex PCR reads, TCRdb lists one record per CDR3 protein. In the table there are some 180,000 distinct CDR3 sequences, roughly 90% of which are singletons. Input material: CD4+ T cells from PBMCs. All receptors derive from a human donor with Susac syndrome.

The genes are TRBV7-9 and TRBJ1-1, with TRBD1 identical over 11 bases. The CDR3 runs 14 residues. Germline V gene sequence: CDR1 SEHNR, CDR2 FQNEAQ (reference sequence). V trimming: 6 bases; J trimming: 10 bases; junction bases outside the gene matches: 10. CDR3 sequence reads: CASSSPGTGGRAFF. In nucleotides, the CDR3 is TGTGCCAGCAGTTCACCCGGGACAGGGGGTAGAGCTTTCTTT.

The chain uses TRBV6-1 and TRBJ1-4; D remains ambiguous. CDR1 is MNHNS, CDR2 SASEGT, per germline. This CDR3 comprises 11 residues. Trimming stripped 7 bases from V and 7 bases from J, with 7 bases between. CDR3 nucleotide sequence: TGTGCCAGCAAAGGGAGTGAAAAACTGTTTTTT. Its translation is CASKGSEKLFF.

The V gene is TRBV9, the J gene TRBJ2-1; 8 bases map to TRBD1. Germline lookup yields CDR1 SGDLS and CDR2 YYNGEE. This CDR3 has 16 residues. With V trimmed by 0 bases and J by 5 bases, 7 bases remained unmatched. CDR3 DNA sequence: TGTGCCAGCAGCGTAGAAGGACAGGGTCCCCACAATGAGCAGTTCTTC. Residues: CASSVEGQGPHNEQFF. The full variable domain, completed using reference TRBV9 and TRBJ2-1, is DSGVTQTPKHLITATGQRVTLRCSPRSGDLSVYWYQQSLDQGLQFLIQYYNGEERAKGNILERFSAQQFPDLHSELNLSSLELGDSALYFCASSVEGQGPHNEQFFGPGTRLTVL.

The chain joins TRBV9 to TRBJ2-1; TRBD2 matches at 14 bases. The CDR3 has 17 amino acids. The germline V gene encodes CDR1 SGDLS and CDR2 YYNGEE. The V segment lost 2 bases and the J segment 3 bases; nucleotides outside the gene matches: 4. This chain's CDR3 is CASSVGTSGGGYNEQFF. In DNA, the CDR3 is TGTGCCAGCAGCGTGGGGACTAGCGGGGGTGGCTACAATGAGCAGTTCTTC.

V gene TRBV5-1 combines with J gene TRBJ2-3; no reliable D call. Germline V gives CDR1 SGHRS, CDR2 YFSETQ. The CDR3 runs to 13 residues. V lost 1 base and J lost 6, with 9 bases in between. CDR3 bases: TGCGCCAGCAGCTTGACGCGTCGGGATACGCAGTATTTT. Translation: CASSLTRRDTQYF. Combining the CDR3 with reference TRBV5-1 and TRBJ2-3 gives the whole variable domain KAGVTQTPRYLIKTRGQQVTLSCSPISGHRSVSWYQQTPGQGLQFLFEYFSETQRNKGNFPGRFSGRQFSNSRSEMNVSTLELGDSALYLCASSLTRRDTQYFGPGTRLTVL.

This chain uses TRBV9 with TRBJ2-7, with 10 bases fitting TRBD1. The CDR3 is made up of 16 amino acids. Germline trimming cut 2 bases from V and 5 bases from J; bases unmatched to any gene: 10. Germline V gene sequence: CDR1 SGDLS, CDR2 YYNGEE. The CDR3 protein is CASSVSPGTGANEQYF. The CDR3 DNA reads TGTGCCAGCAGCGTTTCCCCCGGGACAGGGGCTAACGAGCAGTACTTC.

The rearrangement joins TRBV11-2 to TRBJ2-1, with TRBD2 matching over 9 bases. Germline CDR1 and CDR2: SGHAT and FQNNGV. The CDR3 has 15 amino acids. V lost 1 base to trimming and J lost 8 bases; unmatched junction nucleotides: 6. The CDR3, as DNA: TGTGCCAGCAGCTTAGGCGGGGGGGTTCAGGATGAGCAGTTCTTC. It translates to CASSLGGGVQDEQFF.

The chain couples TRBV20-1 to TRBJ2-4, with 7 bases matching TRBD1. Losses at the gene ends were 6 bases for V and 1 base for J; bases not matched to a gene: 3. CDR3 size: 13 residues. Germline values: CDR1 DFQATT, CDR2 SNEGSKA (reference sequence). In nucleotides, the CDR3 is TGCAGTGCGGAACAGGGGGCCAAAAACATTCAGTACTTC. Translation gives CSAEQGAKNIQYF.

V is TRBV20-1 and J is TRBJ2-3; 11 bases agree with TRBD2. The CDR3 loop spans 16 amino acids. V was clipped by 2 bases and J by 2 bases; unmatched bases: 6. Germline V lookup: CDR1 DFQATT, CDR2 SNEGSKA (reference sequence). DNA of the CDR3: TGCAGTGCTAGACTGGGACTAGCGGAGAACACAGATACGCAGTATTTT. Translated, it gives CSARLGLAENTDTQYF.

The chain combines TRBV4-1 with TRBJ1-2; D possibly corresponds to TRBD1 (6 bases). V dropped 1 base and J dropped 1 base, with 13 bases sitting between them. From germline, CDR1 is MGHRA and CDR2 YSYEKL. The length of the CDR3 is 16 residues. CDR3 sequence reads: CASSQVAQGLNYGYTF. CDR3 in DNA: TGCGCCAGCAGCCAAGTAGCACAGGGCCTTAACTATGGCTACACCTTC.

The chain couples TRBV20-1 to TRBJ2-1; TRBD2 matches 10 bases. The CDR3 contains 14 residues. After removal of 3 bases from V and 1 base from J, the junction contained 0 bases not matched to a gene. Germline V CDR1 and CDR2: DFQATT, SNEGSKA (reference sequence). In DNA form, the CDR3 reads TGCAGTGCTAGTAGCGGGGGGTCCTACAATGAGCAGTTCTTC. This sequence encodes CSASSGGSYNEQFF.

The rearrangement links TRBV10-1 to TRBJ2-4; a weak D match, TRBD1 (5 bases). The CDR3 runs to 12 residues. V shed 6 bases and J shed 13 bases, with 16 bases lying between them. Germline CDR1 and CDR2: WNHNN and SYGVQD (reference sequence). CDR3 amino acids: CASSDNRQKQYF. In DNA form, the CDR3 reads TGCGCCAGCAGCGATAACCGACAGAAACAGTACTTC.

Only one count was recorded for this clonotype. The chain uses TRBV7-2 and TRBJ1-2; D remains unclear. The length of the CDR3 is 14 residues. V was trimmed by 5 bases and J by 3 bases, leaving 13 bases between them. Germline CDR1 SGHTA, CDR2 FQGNSA. CDR3 protein: CASSPSGNDYGYTF. The CDR3 DNA sequence: TGTGCCAGCAGCCCGAGTGGGAACGACTATGGCTACACCTTC.

The chain uses TRBV13 and TRBJ2-5, with unresolved D. V lost 5 bases, J lost 5 bases, and 15 bases lay in between. From germline, CDR1 is PRHDT and CDR2 FYEKMQ (reference sequence). The CDR3 runs to 14 residues. CDR3 coding DNA: TGTGCCAGCAGCGGAAGGGCCGAAAAGGAGACCCAGTACTTC. It specifies CASSGRAEKETQYF.

V is TRBV10-3 and J is TRBJ1-2; 7 positions agree with TRBD1. The trim removed 2 bases at V and 4 bases at J, leaving 13 bases unmatched. CDR1 and CDR2 (germline): ENHRY, SYGVKD. The CDR3 has 17 residues. This CDR3 reads CAISEPALRQGGYGYTF. In nucleotides, the CDR3 is TGTGCCATCAGTGAGCCTGCCCTGAGACAGGGTGGCTATGGCTACACCTTC.

The chain carries TRBV19 and TRBJ1-5; 7 bases match TRBD1. With 6 bases clipped from V and 2 bases from J, the junction kept 7 bases outside the gene matches. The CDR3 consists of 15 residues. The germline V gene encodes CDR1 LNHDA and CDR2 SQIVND (reference sequence). This CDR3 is CASRAGQPGNQPQHF. The CDR3 DNA sequence: TGTGCCAGTAGGGCGGGACAGCCTGGCAATCAGCCCCAGCATTTT.

The rearrangement uses TRBV12-5 and TRBJ2-3; 10 bases agree with TRBD2. From germline, CDR1 is LGHNT and CDR2 FRNRAP. The CDR3 covers 19 residues. V shed 0 bases, J shed 0 bases, and the junction held 9 bases outside the gene matches. The CDR3 sequence: CASGLVPLAGVPSTDTQYF. As DNA, the CDR3 is TGTGCTAGTGGTTTGGTACCCCTAGCGGGGGTCCCTAGCACAGATACGCAGTATTTT.